Listed below are T cell receptor beta chains from one sample, sequenced in a study of T cell changes during pregnancy in multiple sclerosis. Profiled with immunoSEQ multiplex PCR; TCRdb holds only in-frame clones, not every one. This sample has 45,000 to 55,000 clones, with 85% to 95% found just once. This sample comprised CD4+ T cells from peripheral blood mononuclear cells, obtained in the second trimester of pregnancy. All receptors derive from a female donor in good health, enrolled as a control in a pregnancy study. Each CDR3 is given with its conserved first and last residue. The D gene is left open where the match is weak. Some rows mark clone size as missing; the rest say once, few, many or name a class of expanded clone.

v_call	clone_size	j_call	d_call	cdr3_aa	cdr3_nt
TRBV5-1	NA	TRBJ2-7	TRBD2	CASSPDSGRASYEQYF	TGCGCCAGCAGCCCCGATAGCGGGAGGGCCTCCTACGAGCAGTACTTC
TRBV28	NA	TRBJ1-6	NA	CASRGSSYNSPLHF	TGTGCCAGCAGAGGGAGCTCCTATAATTCACCCCTCCACTTT
TRBV4-1	NA	TRBJ1-6	NA	CASSQVPDFGMGISPLHF	TGCGCCAGCAGCCAAGTACCCGACTTCGGGATGGGCATTTCACCCCTCCACTTT
TRBV11-3	NA	TRBJ2-3	NA	CASSLSLADTQYF	TGTGCCAGCAGCCTAAGCTTAGCGGATACGCAGTATTTT
TRBV6-5	few	TRBJ1-2	NA	CASNLMRGSSGYTF	TGTGCCAGCAACTTAATGCGGGGCTCGAGTGGCTACACCTTC
TRBV2	NA	TRBJ2-1	TRBD1	CASQGARGHNEQFF	TGTGCCAGCCAGGGGGCTAGGGGGCACAATGAGCAGTTCTTC
TRBV9	NA	TRBJ2-3	TRBD2	CASSVGSSGSTDTQYF	TGTGCCAGCAGCGTAGGGTCTAGCGGTAGCACAGATACGCAGTATTTT
TRBV14	once	TRBJ1-2	TRBD1	CASSPRTGGGYTF	TGTGCCAGCAGCCCTCGGACAGGGGGAGGCTACACCTTC
TRBV6-5	NA	TRBJ1-3	NA	CASSYPDSSGNTIYF	TGTGCCAGCAGTTACCCGGACAGCTCTGGAAACACCATATATTTT
TRBV7-2	NA	TRBJ1-1	NA	CASSLVQGRTEAFF	TGTGCCAGCAGCTTAGTCCAGGGGAGAACTGAAGCTTTCTTT
TRBV11-2	NA	TRBJ2-5	TRBD2	CASSRPAGTIQETQYF	TGTGCCAGCAGCCGTCCAGCAGGGACTATTCAAGAGACCCAGTACTTC
TRBV5-4	NA	TRBJ2-5	NA	CASSLGGGAGETQYF	TGTGCCAGCAGCTTGGGTGGAGGGGCCGGAGAGACCCAGTACTTC
TRBV6-6	NA	TRBJ1-5	NA	CASSPSGASQPQHF	TGTGCCAGCAGTCCTTCTGGGGCGAGTCAGCCCCAGCATTTT
TRBV18	NA	TRBJ2-3	TRBD2	CASSPPGIAGAKDTQYF	TGTGCCAGCTCACCACCGGGGATAGCGGGAGCCAAAGATACGCAGTATTTT
TRBV29-1	NA	TRBJ2-3	NA	CSVAGGKADTQYF	TGCAGCGTTGCAGGGGGGAAGGCAGATACGCAGTATTTT
TRBV27	NA	TRBJ2-7	NA	CASRGLTIYEQYF	TGTGCCAGCAGAGGACTCACGATCTACGAGCAGTACTTC
TRBV11-2	NA	TRBJ2-3	NA	CASSEQGLDSTDTQYF	TGTGCCAGCAGCGAACAGGGATTGGATAGCACAGATACGCAGTATTTT
TRBV6-5	once	TRBJ1-5	NA	CASRKQGSNQPQHF	TGTGCCAGCAGGAAACAGGGTAGCAATCAGCCCCAGCATTTT
TRBV7-8	NA	TRBJ2-7	NA	CASSLVSGWEEQYF	TGTGCCAGCAGCTTAGTGAGCGGTTGGGAAGAGCAGTACTTC
TRBV25-1	NA	TRBJ2-7	TRBD1	CASSEWGTGIYEQYF	TGTGCCAGCAGTGAATGGGGGACAGGGATCTACGAGCAGTACTTC
TRBV28	few	TRBJ1-2	TRBD1	CASSLSGGDRVHGYTF	TGTGCCAGCAGCCTAAGTGGTGGCGACAGGGTCCATGGCTACACCTTC
TRBV30	NA	TRBJ1-3	NA	CAWRGGSFSGNTIYF	TGTGCCTGGAGGGGGGGGTCATTCTCTGGAAACACCATATATTTT
TRBV11-2	NA	TRBJ1-1	NA	CASSPTMEGMQAFF	TGTGCCAGCAGCCCCACCATGGAGGGTATGCAAGCTTTCTTT
TRBV18	once	TRBJ1-1	NA	CASSPTEGLNTEAFF	TGTGCCAGCTCACCTACAGAAGGTTTGAACACTGAAGCTTTCTTT
TRBV28	NA	TRBJ2-7	TRBD1	CASSFIGQGRAYEQYF	TGTGCCAGCAGTTTTATAGGACAGGGAAGAGCCTACGAGCAGTACTTC
TRBV19	NA	TRBJ2-3	TRBD2	CASRLAGDTQYF	TGTGCCAGTCGCTTAGCGGGAGATACGCAGTATTTT
TRBV7-9	NA	TRBJ2-7	TRBD2	CASRRLAGGPYEQYF	TGTGCCAGCAGGAGACTAGCGGGAGGGCCCTACGAGCAGTACTTC
TRBV7-9	once	TRBJ2-3	NA	CASSPLGDTDTQYF	TGTGCCAGCAGCCCCCTCGGTGACACAGATACGCAGTATTTT
TRBV10-3	NA	TRBJ2-7	NA	CAIRTGSYEQYF	TGTGCCATCAGAACAGGGAGCTACGAGCAGTACTTC
TRBV19	NA	TRBJ1-5	NA	CASSIRGSNQPQHF	TGTGCCAGTAGTATCCGGGGGAGCAATCAGCCCCAGCATTTT
TRBV5-6	once	TRBJ1-4	TRBD1	CASSTLLDRAEKLFF	TGTGCCAGCAGCACACTATTGGACAGGGCTGAAAAACTGTTTTTT
TRBV27	NA	TRBJ1-2	NA	CASRRPGNGYTF	TGTGCCAGCAGAAGGCCAGGGAATGGCTACACCTTC